This T cell receptor (beta chain) came from a study of PD-L1 blockade in urothelial cancer (dated by TCRdb to about 2017). About the study as a whole: Every patient began therapy in about 2014 and was given atezolizumab 1,200 mg intravenously every 3 weeks. Blood samples yielded a median of approximately 150,000 T cells and around 80,000 unique TCRs, with median clonality approximately 0.08. Twenty-five of 29 patients were males with bladder-origin urothelial cancer, and 18 of 29 reported a prior smoking history. An ECOG performance status of 0 or 1 was recorded for the patients, and 0 to 3 prior chemotherapy regimens had been received by the patients. Pretreatment tumor samples, along with matched peripheral blood collected serially before and after atezolizumab treatment, underwent TCR sequencing. In the same patients, pretreatment tumors underwent whole exome sequencing and RNA sequencing in addition to TCR sequencing. Pretreatment blood TCR-seq was available for twenty-nine patients, at least one posttreatment blood collection was obtained for around 25 patients, and tumor TCR-seq was available for around 25 patients. Somatic, immune and clinical correlates of response to PD-L1 blockade with atezolizumab in urothelial cancer were the focus of an exploratory multi-omic analysis. Some ten patients reached durable clinical benefit, while 15 to 25 patients did not. Durable clinical benefit was defined as a progression-free survival longer than 6 months, and TCR features were additionally tested against progression-free survival and overall survival. Blood samples were analyzed at two time points: 3 weeks after treatment start (second dose) and 6 weeks after treatment start.

The CDR3 spans 14 residues, from the cysteine through the phenylalanine. Only the CDR3 region is kept as DNA, spanning 42 bases read in frame from base 1. The germline V gene encodes CDR1 LNHDA and CDR2 SQIVND (reference sequence). The junction shows trimming of 1 base on V and 3 bases on J, plus 7 bases between the germline ends. As for this clone: Its antigen is not yet known. Within one base of it there is no much larger clone, and no base qualities were kept.

Overall study results and their limits: Small sample size (n ≈ 30) and many exploratory analyses mean the results are intended to be hypothesis-generating. Greater expansion of tumor-associated TCR clones in peripheral blood 3 weeks after the start of treatment was observed in patients with durable benefit (n ≈ 22, p = 0.022). A pretreatment peripheral blood TCR clonality below the median was linked to improved progression-free and overall survival.

Synthetic TCR analog templates were spiked into each PCR to estimate absolute template abundance from read counts. Using the immunoSEQ assay, TCRbeta CDR3 regions were amplified from genomic DNA with bias-controlled V and J gene primers. Rearranged TCRbeta segments were sequenced at approximately 20X coverage. On the authors' methods: Sequencing errors were corrected by clustering, and CDR3s were annotated against IMGT so that V, D and J genes could be assigned. Downstream analyses used only productive TCRbeta rearrangements and left out out-of-frame or stop-codon sequences. Clonality was calculated as one minus the Shannon entropy normalized by the log of the number of unique productive sequences. Clones differing between time points or between blood and tumor were identified by Fisher's exact test with Benjamini-Hochberg correction at adjusted p below 0.01. Drawn from immuneACCESS, this table holds only the in-frame rearrangements with V and J called that TCRdb kept. Clones are partly lost; checked studies trace under half to an unresolved V gene and leave the rest unexplained. Clonal size and the V and J genes are those of that table, whereas D and trimming came from the DNA. For this sample the table gives around 53,000 clones, of which over 75% were detected only once. The ten largest make up roughly 1.9% of the sample.

This sample's time point label indicates: peripheral blood 6 weeks after treatment start. The cohort included under 35 patients with locally advanced or metastatic urothelial carcinoma who were treated at Memorial Sloan Kettering on a trial protocol. Peripheral blood mononuclear cells were collected pretreatment and during treatment, with between 1 and 8 total time points per patient. The Qiagen DNeasy Blood extraction kit was used to purify genomic DNA from total PBMCs and tumor samples. PBMCs were collected pretreatment and during treatment and were isolated and stored as previously described. This receptor chain uses TRBV19 and TRBJ2-1; the D gene is unclear. The specimen was PBMCs, collected around atezolizumab (anti-PD-L1) treatment. This sequence was found in a man between 50 and 59 years old with urothelial cancer. The nucleotides read TGTGCCAGTAGTATAGGTTCAGTCTACAATGAGCAGTTCTTC. Its protein is CASSIGSVYNEQFF.